A single sample is the source of the 8 T cell receptor beta chains below, sequenced in a study of cytomegalovirus exposure and HLA in healthy donors. PCR primers comprised 60 Vbeta and 13 Jbeta primers. Only in-frame clones appear in the TCRdb table, and some are missing; sequencing was by immunoSEQ multiplex PCR. This sample has 130,000 or so clones; roughly two thirds occur once, and the top ten carry approximately 1.7%. The sample taken for sequencing was PBMCs. The source of these receptors is a male donor in good health and CMV-seronegative.

The J gene is TRBJ2-1, the V gene TRBV28, with D perhaps matching TRBD2 (5 bases). This CDR3 comprises 15 residues. The V and J ends lost 7 bases and 7 bases respectively, with 20 bases between them. Per the germline V gene, CDR1 is MDHEN and CDR2 is SYDVKM. The CDR3 DNA sequence: TGTGCCAGCAATCCTTCTGGTAGGGAGCGGAATGAGCAGTTCTTC. Amino acid sequence: CASNPSGRERNEQFF.

The rearrangement joins TRBV4-3 to TRBJ1-2; 10 bases are a match to TRBD1. The CDR3 covers 17 residues. V lost 0 bases and J lost 4; bases outside the gene matches: 8. Germline V gene sequence: CDR1 LGHNA, CDR2 YSLEER. CDR3 bases: TGCGCCAGCAGCCAAGAGGGACAGGGGAAAGTCAGCTATGGCTACACCTTC. This gives the protein CASSQEGQGKVSYGYTF.

This chain uses TRBV15 with TRBJ2-7; 7 positions match TRBD1. V trimming: 5 bases; J trimming: 11 bases; junction bases outside the gene matches: 15. There are 14 residues in the CDR3. Germline-derived CDR1 and CDR2 are LNHNV and YYDKDF (reference sequence). The CDR3 reads CATSVSLSGTAKYF. In DNA form, the CDR3 reads TGTGCCACCAGCGTAAGTTTATCCGGGACAGCGAAGTACTTC.

V usage is TRBV18 and J usage is TRBJ2-5, with 10 bases identical to TRBD2. CDR3 length equals 15 residues. V was clipped by 1 base and J by 4 bases; unmatched bases: 3. The germline gives CDR1 KGHSH, CDR2 LQKENI. The CDR3 region is CASSPQAGGIETQYF. The CDR3 region has the DNA TGTGCCAGCTCACCACAAGCGGGGGGGATAGAGACCCAGTACTTC.

A single count supports this clone. The chain couples TRBV28 to TRBJ1-5; possibly TRBD1 for D (6 bases). V was cut by 5 bases and J by 5 bases, with 16 bases left in between. The germline gives CDR1 MDHEN, CDR2 SYDVKM. CDR3 length: 15 amino acids. The CDR3 here is CASSPNPQGHQPQHF. DNA for the CDR3: TGTGCCAGCAGTCCTAACCCACAGGGACATCAGCCCCAGCATTTT.

For the CDR3, the DNA is TGTGCCAGCAGCGCCCAAGGAGACTCACCCCTCCACTTT. This gives the protein CASSAQGDSPLHF. This chain uses TRBV9 with TRBJ1-6; D call uncertain. V lost 3 bases and J lost 10, with 11 bases in between. The CDR3 consists of 13 residues. Germline CDR1 and CDR2: SGDLS and YYNGEE.

The chain links TRBV5-6 to TRBJ1-3; D gene ambiguous. This CDR3 is built from 16 residues. Trimming left V 0 bases short and J 0 bases short, with 10 bases between. Germline V CDR1 and CDR2: SGHDT, YYEEEE. In DNA form, the CDR3 reads TGTGCCAGCAGCTTGGTGAGACAAAACTCTGGAAACACCATATATTTT. Protein product: CASSLVRQNSGNTIYF.

The chain has TRBV7-9 and TRBJ2-3, with D maybe TRBD2 (6 bases). Trimming shortened V by 10 bases and J by 0 bases, and 17 bases separated the two germline ends. Germline values: CDR1 SEHNR, CDR2 FQNEAQ (reference sequence). The CDR3 has 15 amino acids. CDR3 nucleotide sequence: TGTGCCACCAAGCCGGGCGCGGGAAGCACAGATACGCAGTATTTT. Its translation: CATKPGAGSTDTQYF.